This TCR beta chain was identified during a study of response to subunit inactivated influenza vaccine. Broader study findings: Researchers suggested that each seasonal influenza vaccination recruits few new T cells.

Trimming left V 0 bases short and J 8 bases short, with 6 bases between. The CDR3 sequence is 12 residues long. In germline, CDR1 is LNHNV, CDR2 YYDKDF (reference sequence). For this clonotype: The antigen is undetermined.

TCRdb processed the RT-PCR reads anew with MiXCR; each CDR3 protein has one entry. Here the sample spans approximately 500,000 distinct CDR3 sequences, over 10% being singletons. The material was PBMCs from blood, obtained 45 days after vaccination. The rearrangement joins TRBV15 to TRBJ2-3; D is ambiguous. The TCR sequence derives from a man between 50 and 59 years old who received an inactivated influenza vaccine. The CDR3 loop reads CATSRDPGTQYF. The CDR3 bases are TGTGCCACCAGCAGAGATCCGGGTACGCAGTATTTT.